Below, 20 T cell receptor beta chains from the same sample are listed, as sequenced in a study of chemoradiotherapy in HPV16-positive cancers. Assay used: immunoSEQ multiplex PCR; TCRdb lists only in-frame clones, some missing. The table has fewer than 18,000 clones, about three quarters seen once; the top ten hold roughly 10%. The sample was taken from a patient who underwent chemoradiotherapy. The source of these receptors is a human donor with HPV-associated anogenital cancer.

This rearrangement joins TRBV4-2 to TRBJ1-1; D gene ambiguous. The ends were cut back, 0 bases at V and 0 bases at J, with 14 bases in the middle. The CDR3 length is 17 residues. The V gene's germline CDR1 is LGHNA and CDR2 YNFKEQ. This CDR3 reads CASSQDNIELMNTEAFF. In nucleotides, the CDR3 is TGTGCCAGCAGCCAAGATAACATAGAACTCATGAACACTGAAGCTTTCTTT.

The V and J genes are TRBV15 and TRBJ2-3; D is perhaps TRBD2 (7 bases). Germline values: CDR1 LNHNV, CDR2 YYDKDF (reference sequence). V shed 5 bases and J shed 0 bases, with 15 bases lying between them. The CDR3 length is 16 residues. CDR3 sequence: CATSPGGYRSTDTQYF. CDR3 in DNA: TGTGCCACCAGCCCGGGGGGCTATAGGAGCACAGATACGCAGTATTTT.

V usage is TRBV2 and J usage is TRBJ2-1; D could derive from TRBD1 or TRBD2 (5 bases each). Germline V lookup: CDR1 SNHLY, CDR2 FYNNEI. The CDR3 extends over 15 amino acids. Trimming stripped 7 bases from V and 3 bases from J, with 16 bases between. This chain's CDR3 is CASNSIRAGYNEQFF. In DNA form, the CDR3 reads TGTGCCAGCAATTCAATCAGGGCGGGCTACAATGAGCAGTTCTTC.

The genes are TRBV6-1 and TRBJ2-1, with 8 bases aligning to TRBD2. Looked up from germline, CDR1 is MNHNS and CDR2 is SASEGT. V was pared by 6 bases and J by 0 bases, with 4 bases of the junction left unmatched. The CDR3 runs 15 residues. The CDR3 DNA reads TGTGCCAGCAGCGTAGCGGGGAGCTCCTACAATGAGCAGTTCTTC. Translating it yields CASSVAGSSYNEQFF.

V is TRBV7-2 and J is TRBJ2-3; TRBD1 matches at 10 bases. CDR1 is SGHTA and CDR2 is FQGNSA in the germline V gene. This CDR3 comprises 17 residues. J gave up 2 bases and V 4 bases, and 9 bases lay outside the gene matches. Here the CDR3 DNA reads TGTGCCAGCAGCTCCACGGACAGGGGGATTCTCACAGATACGCAGTATTTT. Translated: CASSSTDRGILTDTQYF.

The gene calls are TRBV4-3 and TRBJ1-2, with unresolved D. The CDR3 sequence is 15 residues long. The V end was cut by 3 bases, the J end by 4 bases, with 15 bases between. CDR1 is LGHNA and CDR2 is YSLEER in the germline V gene. The CDR3 bases are TGCGCCAGCAGCCAGGTCCAAGGTGGAGGCTATGGCTACACCTTC. Protein: CASSQVQGGGYGYTF.

V and J are TRBV2 and TRBJ1-1; D is unresolved. V was pared by 8 bases and J by 0 bases, with 10 bases between. CDR3 length: 13 residues. Germline V gives CDR1 SNHLY, CDR2 FYNNEI. The CDR3 is CASEERVNTEAFF. Here the CDR3 DNA reads TGTGCCAGCGAGGAGAGGGTGAACACTGAAGCTTTCTTT.

There are a few counts of this clone. This sequence joins TRBV28 and TRBJ2-3; D is undetermined. Between the trimmed V and J ends, which lost 7 bases and 6 bases, there was a span of 14 bases. Germline values: CDR1 MDHEN, CDR2 SYDVKM. The CDR3 has 13 amino acids. Here the CDR3 DNA reads TGTGCCAGCAATAGGGATCCTTGGGATACGCAGTATTTT. As protein: CASNRDPWDTQYF.

The chain is built from TRBV7-9 and TRBJ1-2, with D maybe TRBD1 (6 bases). Germline assignment: CDR1 SEHNR and CDR2 FQNEAQ (reference sequence). The CDR3 consists of 14 residues. Trimming pared 3 bases from V and 4 bases from J, leaving 12 bases between. The chain's CDR3 is CASSLGDNRYGYTF. CDR3 nucleotides: TGTGCCAGCAGCTTGGGGGACAACCGCTATGGCTACACCTTC.

The V call is TRBV7-8, the J call TRBJ2-2, with TRBD1 as a possible D gene (6 bases). There are 16 residues in the CDR3. CDR1 is SGHVS and CDR2 is FQNEAQ in the germline V gene. Trimming cost V 2 bases and J 1 base, with 11 bases left between them. The CDR3 spells CASSLPLTGNTGELFF. CDR3 bases: TGTGCCAGCAGCTTACCTCTGACAGGGAACACCGGGGAGCTGTTTTTT. Drawing the rest from reference TRBV7-8 and TRBJ2-2, the complete variable domain is GAGVSQSPRYKVAKRGQDVALRCDPISGHVSLFWYQQALGQGPEFLTYFQNEAQLDKSGLPSDRFFAERPEGSVSTLKIQRTQQEDSAVYLCASSLPLTGNTGELFFGEGSRLTVL.

The gene calls are TRBV29-1 and TRBJ2-1, with D perhaps assigned TRBD1 or TRBD2 (6 bases each). This CDR3 has 13 amino acids. V shed 8 bases and J shed 7 bases, with 18 bases lying between them. The germline gives CDR1 SQVTM, CDR2 ANQGSEA. CDR3 sequence reads: CSIRGLAQNEQFF. Here the CDR3 DNA reads TGCAGCATCCGGGGGCTTGCCCAGAATGAGCAGTTCTTC.

The chain combines TRBV2 with TRBJ2-7; D is ambiguous. This CDR3 spans 14 amino acids. The germline V gene encodes CDR1 SNHLY and CDR2 FYNNEI. Trimming took 0 bases from V and 5 from J, leaving 11 bases between them. The CDR3 DNA is TGTGCCAGCAGTGAAGCGCTTCCCAACCACGAGCAGTACTTC. This gives the protein CASSEALPNHEQYF.

This sequence joins TRBV4-3 and TRBJ1-2; the D is unclear. Deletions cut 1 base from V and 4 bases from J, with 13 bases between. The CDR3 contains 15 residues. Germline assignment: CDR1 LGHNA and CDR2 YSLEER. As DNA, the CDR3 is TGCGCCAGCAGCCAAGGGGCCTCCCTGGGCTATGGCTACACCTTC. It is translated as CASSQGASLGYGYTF.

V and J are TRBV5-1 and TRBJ1-1; D gene uncertain. The CDR3 has 16 residues. V was pared by 2 bases and J by 4 bases, with 18 bases between. From germline, CDR1 is SGHRS and CDR2 YFSETQ. Here the CDR3 DNA reads TGCGCCAGCAGCTTAATGAGTCCGGAGATGAGCACTGAAGCTTTCTTT. Translated, it gives CASSLMSPEMSTEAFF.

The chain combines TRBV4-3 with TRBJ2-7, with TRBD2 identical over 9 bases. J lost 3 bases, V lost 2 bases, and 8 bases had no gene match. The V gene's germline CDR1 is LGHNA and CDR2 YSLEER. This CDR3 spans 16 amino acids. The CDR3 sequence is CASSQSGTSSIYEQYF. DNA of the CDR3: TGCGCCAGCAGCCAATCCGGGACTAGCAGTATCTACGAGCAGTACTTC.

The J gene is TRBJ1-6, the V gene TRBV5-4; D may be TRBD1 (5 bases). Trimming removed 0 bases from V and 6 bases from J, with 10 bases in between. Germline V CDR1 and CDR2: SGHNT, YYREEE (reference sequence). CDR3 length: 15 amino acids. The CDR3 DNA sequence: TGTGCCAGCAGCTTGGGGTGGGGGATTAATTCACCCCTCCACTTT. As protein: CASSLGWGINSPLHF.

This chain joins TRBV4-3 and TRBJ2-6; D assignment may be TRBD1 or TRBD2 (5 bases each). The CDR3 is 17 amino acids. Between the trimmed V and J ends, which lost 4 bases and 2 bases, there was a span of 15 bases. Germline V gene sequence: CDR1 LGHNA, CDR2 YSLEER. The CDR3 coding sequence is TGCGCCAGCAGCCGTAGAATTGGGGGAACTGGGGCCAACGTCCTGACTTTC. Encoded protein: CASSRRIGGTGANVLTF.

The CDR3 loop reads CATSRGPGQGFETQYF. The CDR3 nucleotides are TGTGCCACCAGCAGAGGCCCGGGACAGGGTTTCGAGACCCAGTACTTC. V and J are TRBV15 and TRBJ2-5, with TRBD1 matching over 9 bases. CDR3 size: 16 residues. CDR1 is LNHNV and CDR2 is YYDKDF in the germline V gene (reference sequence). V was clipped by 1 base and J by 5 bases; unmatched bases: 8. Complete variable domain (other parts from reference TRBV15 and TRBJ2-5): DAMVIQNPRYQVTQFGKPVTLSCSQTLNHNVMYWYQQKSSQAPKLLFHYYDKDFNNEADTPDNFQSRRPNTSFCFLDIRSPGLGDTAMYLCATSRGPGQGFETQYFGPGTRLLVL.

V usage is TRBV11-2 and J usage is TRBJ2-5; D not resolved. Trimming cost V 2 bases and J 4 bases, with 8 bases left between them. CDR1 is SGHAT and CDR2 is FQNNGV in the germline V gene. The CDR3 has 13 amino acids. CDR3 nucleotides: TGTGCCAGCAGCTTATCCAGCCCAGAGACCCAGTACTTC. Amino acid sequence: CASSLSSPETQYF.

The chain joins TRBV28 to TRBJ1-5; D is unclear. CDR3 length equals 13 residues. The germline V and J ends were trimmed by 7 bases and 3 bases, with 10 bases remaining between them. From germline, CDR1 is MDHEN and CDR2 SYDVKM. This chain's CDR3 is CASNRVDNQPQHF. As DNA, the CDR3 is TGTGCCAGCAACCGGGTCGACAATCAGCCCCAGCATTTT.